This TCR beta chain stems from a study of vaccination effects on CD4 cells after COVID-19. Study observations and caveats: Pronounced clonal contraction occurred in clones induced by infection and by vaccine late after vaccination.

ViraFEST assay sequencing came after antigen-specific CD4+ T cells were expanded with viral peptide pools. The culture ran for 10 days, and then CD4+ T cells were isolated. BNT162b2 vaccine or mRNA-1273 vaccine was given to participants in two doses. With approximately 11 ug/ml peptides and around 9.6 IU/ml IL-2, fewer than 2.5 million PBMC per well were cultured. Points on this clone: Its antigen is not known.

TCRdb's copy holds only in-frame clones and misses some; the assay was immunoSEQ multiplex PCR. The data show around 30,000 clones, roughly 74% seen once. This receptor was identified in a human donor who received a COVID-19 vaccine. Sequencing used CD4+ T cells from PBMCs cultured with HCoV-NL63 spike peptides, obtained after COVID-19 vaccination.

This CDR3 reads CASSLNYVLGRAGELFF. The CDR3 nucleotides are TGTGCCAGCAGCTTAAATTACGTATTGGGAAGGGCCGGGGAGCTGTTTTTT. The genes are TRBV11-2 and TRBJ2-2; D ambiguous. V was pared by 2 bases and J by 6 bases, with 19 bases between. The CDR3 is 17 amino acids. Germline V gene lookup returns CDR1 SGHAT and CDR2 FQNNGV.